This T cell receptor beta chain was captured in a study of blood T cells in healthy people across ages. Study results and limitations: The donors' CMV status was not determined, possibly confounding changes in expanded clonotypes. A roughly linear age-dependent decrease characterized TCR beta diversity per million T cells. Investigators treated diversity estimates from one million T cells as underestimates. Long-lived and aged donors differed, with more naive CD4+ cells and higher diversity in the long-lived.

A J-beta primer mix and a sample-barcoded 5' primer were used in a second PCR of about 7 to 12 cycles. TCRdb re-analysed the 5' RACE reads in MiXCR, keeping a single row per CDR3 protein. The sample consists of more than 800,000 distinct CDR3 sequences, 40% to 50% of them appearing once. The CDR3 sequence is 12 residues long. The V gene's germline CDR1 is SGHRS and CDR2 YFSETQ. Trimming removed 2 bases at V and 15 bases at J, with 15 bases between. Remarks on this clonotype: The antigen remains unidentified.

This sequence was found in a woman in her sixties in good health. The rearrangement uses TRBV5-1 and TRBJ2-1; tentatively, D is TRBD1 or TRBD2 (7 bases each). Sequencing was done on a sample of blood. The CDR3 loop is CASSLQGRDLFF. Written as DNA, the CDR3 is TGCGCCAGCAGCTTACAGGGGAGGGATCTGTTCTTC.